Below, one T cell receptor beta chain is given with its context. The sample comes from a study of T-cell reconstitution after alpha-beta-depleted transplantation in children. TCRbeta library preparation incorporated unique molecular identifiers. TCRdb reanalysed the PCR reads using MiXCR and keeps one entry per CDR3 protein. The table has 350,000 to 450,000 distinct CDR3 sequences, over 20% seen once. CDR1 is MDHEN and CDR2 is SYDVKM in the germline V gene. Trimming stripped 7 bases from V and 4 bases from J, with 14 bases between. The CDR3 has 14 amino acids. Sequenced material: PBMCs from the stem cell graft donor, taken from the stem cell graft. The chain recombines TRBV28 with TRBJ2-1; a possible D gene is TRBD1 (6 bases). The receptor comes from a human donor who donated a stem cell graft to a child with acute myeloid leukemia. CDR3 region: CASKGDSAYNEQFF. CDR3 bases: TGTGCCAGCAAGGGGGATTCAGCATACAATGAGCAGTTCTTC.